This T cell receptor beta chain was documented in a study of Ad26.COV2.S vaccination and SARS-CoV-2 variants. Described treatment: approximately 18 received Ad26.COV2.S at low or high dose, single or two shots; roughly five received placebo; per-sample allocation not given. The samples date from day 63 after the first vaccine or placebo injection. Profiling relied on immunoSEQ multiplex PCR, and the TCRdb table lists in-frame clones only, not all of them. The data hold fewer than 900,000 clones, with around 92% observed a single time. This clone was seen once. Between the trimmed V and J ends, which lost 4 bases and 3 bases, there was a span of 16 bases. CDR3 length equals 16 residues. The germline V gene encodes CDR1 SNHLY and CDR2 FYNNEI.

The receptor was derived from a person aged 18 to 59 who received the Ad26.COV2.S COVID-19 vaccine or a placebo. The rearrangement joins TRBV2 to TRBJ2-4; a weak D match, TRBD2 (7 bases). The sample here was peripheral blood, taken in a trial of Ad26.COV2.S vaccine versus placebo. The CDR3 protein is CASSVRVGGDKNIQYF. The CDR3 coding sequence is TGTGCCAGCAGTGTCCGAGTAGGGGGGGACAAAAACATTCAGTACTTC.